The 28 T cell receptor beta chains listed next were all sequenced from one sample in a study of shared clonotypes between healthy human individuals. In the naive CD8 group, cells lacked CD45RO and were positively selected for CCR7, so terminally differentiated effector memory CD45RA+ cells were left out. Profiling relied on immunoSEQ multiplex PCR, and the TCRdb table lists in-frame clones only, not all of them. The sample yields about 2 million clones, about 95% seen once. Sequences were obtained from naive CD8+ T cells sorted from blood. Every receptor here comes from a man aged 18 to 29 in good health.

The CDR3 spells CASSQGQGGGNEKLFF. In DNA, the CDR3 is TGCGCCAGCAGCCAAGGACAGGGGGGAGGAAATGAAAAACTGTTTTTT. This sequence joins TRBV4-3 and TRBJ1-4; TRBD1 matches at 9 bases. This CDR3 comprises 16 residues. Germline-derived CDR1 and CDR2 are LGHNA and YSLEER. V lost 1 base, J lost 5 bases, and 5 bases stayed unmatched.

Written as DNA, the CDR3 is TGTGCCAGCAGCTTAGGCGTTAGCACAGATACGCAGTATTTT. The encoded protein is CASSLGVSTDTQYF. The chain uses TRBV7-8 and TRBJ2-3; D remains ambiguous. There are 14 residues in the CDR3. The V end was cut by 1 base, the J end by 0 bases, with 5 bases between. CDR1 is SGHVS, CDR2 FQNEAQ, per germline. Complete variable domain (other parts from reference TRBV7-8 and TRBJ2-3): GAGVSQSPRYKVAKRGQDVALRCDPISGHVSLFWYQQALGQGPEFLTYFQNEAQLDKSGLPSDRFFAERPEGSVSTLKIQRTQQEDSAVYLCASSLGVSTDTQYFGPGTRLTVL.

This sequence joins TRBV27 and TRBJ2-2, with D perhaps TRBD2 (6 bases). This CDR3 contains 13 residues. CDR1 MNHEY and CDR2 SMNVEV come from the germline V gene (reference sequence). V was trimmed by 2 bases and J by 7 bases, leaving 8 bases between them. The CDR3 DNA reads as TGTGCCAGCAGTTTAGGGGGGATCGGGGAGCTGTTTTTT. Protein product: CASSLGGIGELFF.

The chain links TRBV18 to TRBJ1-3; weak D call: TRBD1 (6 bases). CDR1 is KGHSH, CDR2 LQKENI, per germline. Trimming took 5 bases from V and 0 from J, leaving 8 bases between them. The CDR3 totals 14 residues. The DNA for the CDR3 is TGTGCCAGCTCAGCAGGGGCCTCTGGAAACACCATATATTTT. Amino acid sequence: CASSAGASGNTIYF.

The chain is built from TRBV4-3 and TRBJ1-6, with D unclear. The CDR3 runs 16 residues. The germline V and J ends were trimmed by 1 base and 13 bases, with 20 bases remaining between them. Germline V gene lookup returns CDR1 LGHNA and CDR2 YSLEER. The CDR3 loop reads CASSQGTAPPLVPLHF. The CDR3 region has the DNA TGCGCCAGCAGCCAAGGAACGGCCCCCCCCCTCGTTCCCCTCCACTTT.

J is TRBJ2-2 and V is TRBV5-5; the D gene could be TRBD1 or TRBD2 (5 bases each). The CDR3 sequence is 15 residues long. Germline values: CDR1 SGHKS, CDR2 YYEKEE (reference sequence). The ends were cut back, 4 bases at V and 0 bases at J, with 10 bases in the middle. The CDR3 DNA reads as TGTGCCAGCAGCCCGGGACGGCCGAACACCGGGGAGCTGTTTTTT. Amino acids: CASSPGRPNTGELFF.

For the CDR3, the DNA is TGTGCCAGCAGTTATAGGAGGGGAAGCACAGATACGCAGTATTTT. This translates into CASSYRRGSTDTQYF. The V and J genes are TRBV7-9 and TRBJ2-3; D may be TRBD2 (6 bases). This CDR3 is 15 amino acids long. Germline V gene sequence: CDR1 SEHNR, CDR2 FQNEAQ (reference sequence). Trimming cost V 6 bases and J 0 bases, with 13 bases left between them. The whole variable domain, filled in from reference TRBV7-9 and TRBJ2-3, reads DTGVSQNPRHKITKRGQNVTFRCDPISEHNRLYWYRQTLGQGPEFLTYFQNEAQLEKSRLLSDRFSAERPKGSFSTLEIQRTEQGDSAMYLCASSYRRGSTDTQYFGPGTRLTVL.

V usage is TRBV9 and J usage is TRBJ2-3; 13 nucleotides match TRBD2. With 4 bases clipped from V and 2 bases from J, the junction kept 4 bases outside the gene matches. Germline lookup yields CDR1 SGDLS and CDR2 YYNGEE. The CDR3 extends over 16 amino acids. CDR3 residues: CASSSGTSGNTDTQYF. The CDR3 DNA sequence: TGTGCCAGCAGCTCCGGGACTAGCGGGAACACAGATACGCAGTATTTT.

This chain links TRBV2 with TRBJ1-2, with no clear D. Trimming removed 2 bases at V and 8 bases at J, with 3 bases between. Germline CDR1 is SNHLY and CDR2 is FYNNEI. This CDR3 is built from 10 residues. The DNA of the CDR3 is TGTGCCAGCAGTGAAAGGGGCTACACCTTC. Its protein is CASSERGYTF.

The genes are TRBV5-1 and TRBJ2-7, with D possibly being TRBD1 (5 bases). CDR1 is SGHRS, CDR2 YFSETQ, per germline. CDR3 size: 15 residues. Between the trimmed V and J ends, which lost 2 bases and 1 base, there was a span of 13 bases. The CDR3 reads CASSLFPGQSYEQYF. The CDR3 nucleotides are TGCGCCAGCAGCTTATTCCCCGGACAATCCTACGAGCAGTACTTC.

V is TRBV4-3 and J is TRBJ1-2, with D possibly TRBD1 on 6 matching bases. Trimming stripped 0 bases from V and 4 bases from J, with 9 bases between. CDR1 is LGHNA and CDR2 is YSLEER in the germline V gene. The CDR3 spans 14 residues. The CDR3 loop is CASSQDRGTYGYTF. CDR3 nucleotides: TGCGCCAGCAGCCAAGACAGGGGAACCTATGGCTACACCTTC.

V is TRBV9 and J is TRBJ1-1; no clear D. CDR3 size: 15 residues. From germline, CDR1 is SGDLS and CDR2 YYNGEE. The ends were cut back, 0 bases at V and 1 base at J, with 10 bases in the middle. The DNA for the CDR3 is TGTGCCAGCAGCGTAGCTACAGCTACGAACACTGAAGCTTTCTTT. It yields the protein CASSVATATNTEAFF.

The chain recombines TRBV7-2 with TRBJ2-7, with 12 bases lining up with TRBD2. The CDR3 is made up of 16 amino acids. The V and J ends lost 5 bases and 0 bases, in that order; junction bases with no gene match: 5. Germline assignment: CDR1 SGHTA and CDR2 FQGNSA. CDR3 amino acids: CASSAGLAGLSYEQYF. CDR3 in DNA: TGTGCCAGCAGCGCCGGACTAGCGGGACTCTCCTACGAGCAGTACTTC.

This sequence joins TRBV30 and TRBJ2-7, with no clear D. Trimming shortened V by 7 bases and J by 2 bases, and 18 bases separated the two germline ends. CDR1 and CDR2 (germline): GTSNPN, SVGIG (reference sequence). This CDR3 has 14 amino acids. For the CDR3, the DNA is TGTGCCTCAACAACGGTAGAAGACCCCTACGAGCAGTACTTC. It encodes CASTTVEDPYEQYF.

This chain uses TRBV28 with TRBJ2-7; D perhaps matches TRBD2 (6 bases). Germline assignment: CDR1 MDHEN and CDR2 SYDVKM. The CDR3 loop spans 13 amino acids. V shed 6 bases and J shed 2 bases, with 11 bases lying between them. The CDR3 DNA follows: TGTGCCAGCAGCCCCTCGGGGGCCTACGAGCAGTACTTC. It is translated as CASSPSGAYEQYF.

The V gene is TRBV27, the J gene TRBJ2-1; D tentatively reads TRBD1 or TRBD2 (6 bases each). The CDR3 is made up of 16 amino acids. The germline V and J ends were trimmed by 2 bases and 5 bases, with 16 bases remaining between them. Per the germline V gene, CDR1 is MNHEY and CDR2 is SMNVEV (reference sequence). CDR3 in DNA: TGTGCCAGCAGTTTACTGTCCGGGGGCGCTGACAATGAGCAGTTCTTC. Translated, it gives CASSLLSGGADNEQFF.

The gene calls are TRBV2 and TRBJ1-1; a possible D gene is TRBD1 (5 bases). From germline, CDR1 is SNHLY and CDR2 FYNNEI. V lost 0 bases to trimming and J lost 4 bases, with 12 bases between them. The CDR3 runs 15 residues. In DNA form, the CDR3 reads TGTGCCAGCAGTGAAGCTGACAGATTGAGCACTGAAGCTTTCTTT. The encoded protein is CASSEADRLSTEAFF.

The chain carries TRBV7-9 and TRBJ2-1; D is undetermined. The germline CDR1 and CDR2 sequences are SEHNR and FQNEAQ (reference sequence). CDR3 size: 13 residues. Between the trimmed V and J ends, which lost 2 bases and 7 bases, there was a span of 9 bases. Here the CDR3 DNA reads TGTGCCAGCAGCTTAAAGGTAGTAAATGAGCAGTTCTTC. This encodes CASSLKVVNEQFF.

The J gene is TRBJ2-7, the V gene TRBV2, with D tentatively TRBD1 or TRBD2 (6 bases each). Germline CDR1 SNHLY, CDR2 FYNNEI. Trimming took 8 bases from V and 6 from J, leaving 14 bases between them. The CDR3 spans 12 residues. The CDR3 DNA reads TGTGCCAGCGGGGGGCAGGGGCCCGAGCAGTACTTC. Its translation: CASGGQGPEQYF.

The CDR3 is CASSMSPPNYEQYF. In DNA, the CDR3 is TGTGCCAGTAGTATGAGTCCGCCTAACTACGAGCAGTACTTC. The V and J genes are TRBV19 and TRBJ2-7; D gene ambiguous. Germline V lookup: CDR1 LNHDA, CDR2 SQIVND (reference sequence). Between the trimmed V and J ends, which lost 3 bases and 3 bases, there was a span of 12 bases. The CDR3 has 14 residues.

The V gene is TRBV18, the J gene TRBJ2-3, with D perhaps TRBD1 (6 bases). The CDR3 loop spans 13 amino acids. The germline gives CDR1 KGHSH, CDR2 LQKENI. V lost 6 bases to trimming and J lost 3 bases, with 10 bases between them. The CDR3 bases are TGTGCCAGCTCCGTAACAGGGACAGATACGCAGTATTTT. Its translation is CASSVTGTDTQYF.

This chain links TRBV30 with TRBJ1-2; D uncertain. There are 14 residues in the CDR3. V was trimmed by 1 base and J by 4 bases, leaving 13 bases between them. Germline CDR1 and CDR2: GTSNPN and SVGIG (reference sequence). CDR3 DNA sequence: TGTGCCTGGAGTGATGGTAGGGAGGGCTATGGCTACACCTTC. This translates into CAWSDGREGYGYTF.

As for this clone: In the same sample, other DNA sequences code for this CDR3. V is TRBV9 and J is TRBJ2-7; 9 bases align to TRBD2. Germline lookup yields CDR1 SGDLS and CDR2 YYNGEE. The V segment lost 0 bases and the J segment 1 base; nucleotides outside the gene matches: 2. CDR3 size: 15 residues. CDR3 amino acids: CASSVGLAGSYEQYF. The CDR3 DNA reads as TGTGCCAGCAGCGTAGGTCTAGCGGGATCCTACGAGCAGTACTTC.

For this clone: Additional DNA sequences in this sample encode the identical CDR3. The rearrangement uses TRBV28 and TRBJ1-5; TRBD1 is a possible D gene (5 bases). The V end lost 0 bases, the J end lost 1 base, and 7 bases lay between the germline ends. This CDR3 is 15 amino acids long. Germline assignment: CDR1 MDHEN and CDR2 SYDVKM. CDR3 nucleotides: TGTGCCAGCAGTTTATGGGAGGGGAGCAATCAGCCCCAGCATTTT. Protein sequence: CASSLWEGSNQPQHF.

The genes are TRBV7-9 and TRBJ2-7; either TRBD1 or TRBD2 may fit D (6 bases each). V was pared by 3 bases and J by 4 bases, with 16 bases between. Germline assignment: CDR1 SEHNR and CDR2 FQNEAQ (reference sequence). This CDR3 region has 15 residues. CDR3: CASSFPAEGGYEQYF. CDR3 coding DNA: TGTGCCAGCAGCTTCCCAGCGGAGGGGGGTTACGAGCAGTACTTC. Supplemented by reference TRBV7-9 and TRBJ2-7, the full variable domain reads DTGVSQNPRHKITKRGQNVTFRCDPISEHNRLYWYRQTLGQGPEFLTYFQNEAQLEKSRLLSDRFSAERPKGSFSTLEIQRTEQGDSAMYLCASSFPAEGGYEQYFGPGTRLTVT.

The chain combines TRBV28 with TRBJ1-3; D remains unclear. V was trimmed by 8 bases and J by 0 bases, leaving 5 bases between them. CDR1 is MDHEN and CDR2 is SYDVKM in the germline V gene. The CDR3 has 12 amino acids. The CDR3 loop reads CASGSSGNTIYF. The CDR3 bases are TGTGCCAGCGGTAGCTCTGGAAACACCATATATTTT.

The CDR3 nucleotides read TGTGCCAGCAGCCGGCAAGGGTCACCCCTCCACTTT. Translation gives CASSRQGSPLHF. V and J are TRBV7-9 and TRBJ1-6, with unresolved D. The CDR3 has 12 amino acids. Trimming removed 5 bases from V and 10 bases from J, with 9 bases in between. The germline gives CDR1 SEHNR, CDR2 FQNEAQ (reference sequence).

The chain carries TRBV13 and TRBJ2-7, with 7 bases that match TRBD2. The CDR3 consists of 14 residues. The V and J ends lost 2 bases and 3 bases, in that order; junction bases with no gene match: 4. Germline V lookup: CDR1 PRHDT, CDR2 FYEKMQ (reference sequence). DNA for the CDR3: TGTGCCAGCAGCTTACGGGGGGATGTCTACGAGCAGTACTTC. Its protein is CASSLRGDVYEQYF.